A single sample gave rise to the 18 T cell receptor beta chains below, sequenced in a study of T cell repertoires in cytomegalovirus infection. No antigen has been assigned to these receptors. MiXCR, applied by TCRdb to the reads, yields one record per CDR3 protein. The data contain 700,000 to 950,000 distinct CDR3 sequences, 32% of them singletons. This sample comprised cultured CD8+ T cells from PBMCs, obtained from culture after CMV antigen stimulation. The receptor set was obtained from a human donor in good health (CMV status not recorded). Some clones in this sample may be carry-over from other donors' samples.

The V call is TRBV7-9, the J call TRBJ1-2; 8 bases align to TRBD1. V trimming: 5 bases; J trimming: 9 bases; junction bases outside the gene matches: 11. This CDR3 has 14 residues. Germline V CDR1 and CDR2: SEHNR, FQNEAQ (reference sequence). The CDR3 DNA reads as TGTGCCAGCAGCGCAACAGGGGGGAGCTTGAGCTACACCTTC. It codes for CASSATGGSLSYTF.

This clonotype was recorded at least ten times. This chain connects TRBV7-2 to TRBJ1-1; tentatively, D is TRBD1 (6 bases). V lost 8 bases and J 4 bases, leaving 20 bases between the germline ends. The CDR3 sequence is 15 residues long. CDR1 SGHTA and CDR2 FQGNSA come from the germline V gene. CDR3 in amino acids: CASEAHVGAPTEAFF. For the CDR3, the DNA is TGTGCCAGCGAAGCCCATGTGGGGGCCCCCACTGAAGCTTTCTTT.

This clonotype turned up a few times. One end of the junction is discordant with germline, which a read error may explain. This chain links TRBV10-3 with TRBJ2-3; D is possibly TRBD1 (6 bases). The CDR3 runs to 16 residues. In germline, CDR1 is ENHRY, CDR2 SYGVKD. Here the CDR3 DNA reads TGTGCCATCGGGGCCAGGGGAGACTTCGACGCAGATACGCAGTATTTC. This sequence encodes CAIGARGDFDADTQYF.

The CDR3 DNA reads as TGTGCCAGCAGTGTCCCCAGGTGGGGGGTGAGCTCCTACGAGCAGTACTTC. Protein: CASSVPRWGVSSYEQYF. The chain couples TRBV2 to TRBJ2-7; a possible D gene is TRBD2 (6 bases). The CDR3 has 17 amino acids. Germline CDR1 is SNHLY and CDR2 is FYNNEI. The ends were cut back, 4 bases at V and 0 bases at J, with 19 bases in the middle.

The chain combines TRBV6-1 with TRBJ1-5; 12 bases agree with TRBD1. From germline, CDR1 is MNHNS and CDR2 SASEGT. The J segment lost 0 bases and the V segment lost 3 bases, leaving 6 bases of the junction unmatched. The CDR3 extends over 18 amino acids. CDR3 bases: TGTGCCAGCAGTGACGGGACAGGGGGCCCTTTTAGCAATCAGCCCCAGCATTTT. Encoded protein: CASSDGTGGPFSNQPQHF.

The CDR3 loop is CASSYPPLEAFF. Written as DNA, the CDR3 is TGTGCCAGCAGTTACCCCCCCCTGGAAGCTTTCTTT. This chain joins TRBV6-5 and TRBJ1-1; D gene uncertain. V was cut by 2 bases and J by 8 bases, with 9 bases left in between. This CDR3 region has 12 residues. Germline V gene data show CDR1 as MNHEY and CDR2 as SVGAGI.

This clonotype has just a few counts. At one of its ends the junction is not consistent with the germline gene, which may arise from a read error. The rearrangement links TRBV4-1 to TRBJ2-3, with 8 bases identical to TRBD2. Germline CDR1 is MGHRA and CDR2 is YSYEKL. This CDR3 is built from 17 residues. The CDR3 DNA sequence: TGTGCCAGCAGCCACCTCTGGCGGGGGGCGGACACAGATACGCAGTATTTT. Translating gives CASSHLWRGADTDTQYF.

This clonotype was counted at least ten times. The V gene is TRBV7-9, the J gene TRBJ2-7; TRBD1 agrees at 11 bases. The trim removed 0 bases at V and 4 bases at J, leaving 8 bases unmatched. The CDR3 runs 17 residues. Germline V CDR1 and CDR2: SEHNR, FQNEAQ (reference sequence). This CDR3 is CASSLAGGTGGVYEQYV. Here the CDR3 DNA reads TGTGCCAGCAGCTTAGCGGGCGGGACAGGGGGTGTGTACGAGCAGTACGTC.

This clonotype was counted a few times. The gene calls are TRBV6-5 and TRBJ2-1, with D possibly matching TRBD2 (6 bases). CDR1 is MNHEY, CDR2 SVGAGI, per germline. Trimming pared 0 bases from V and 3 bases from J, leaving 18 bases between. The CDR3 is made up of 18 amino acids. The CDR3 region is CASSYSREGRGIYNEQFF. The CDR3 region has the DNA TGTGCCAGCAGTTACTCCCGTGAAGGGCGGGGCATCTACAATGAGCAGTTCTTC.

This clonotype has only one observation. The chain employs TRBV28 and TRBJ2-6; 7 bases are shared with TRBD2. With V trimmed by 10 bases and J by 4 bases, 4 bases remained unmatched. In germline, CDR1 is MDHEN, CDR2 SYDVKM. This CDR3 comprises 13 residues. The CDR3 here is CAIPGGGANVLTF. In DNA, the CDR3 is TGTGCCATCCCCGGGGGGGGGGCCAACGTCCTGACTTTC.

This clonotype came up a few times. The genes are TRBV19 and TRBJ2-1; D not resolved. Germline V CDR1 and CDR2: LNHDA, SQIVND (reference sequence). The CDR3 extends over 13 amino acids. Between the trimmed V and J ends, which lost 10 bases and 1 base, there was a span of 11 bases. In DNA form, the CDR3 reads TGTGCCACTACATCCCTGTCCTACAATGAGCAGTTCTTC. Translated: CATTSLSYNEQFF.

This chain links TRBV4-3 with TRBJ2-6, with D hard to call. The V end was cut by 1 base, the J end by 1 base, with 11 bases between. CDR1 LGHNA and CDR2 YSLEER come from the germline V gene. There are 17 residues in the CDR3. The CDR3 reads CASSQGRMGSGANVLTF. The CDR3 bases are TGCGCCAGCAGCCAAGGCCGAATGGGGTCTGGGGCCAACGTCCTGACTTTC.

The chain is built from TRBV11-2 and TRBJ2-1, with a possible D match to TRBD1 (5 bases). Trimming took off 3 bases at V and 9 bases at J, with 6 bases between the two ends. Germline V CDR1 and CDR2: SGHAT, FQNNGV. The CDR3 extends over 11 amino acids. The CDR3 nucleotides read TGTGCCAGCAGCTTTCAGGGTGAGCAGTTCTTC. It codes for CASSFQGEQFF.

This clonotype was recorded many times. The CDR3: CASSLTPNYGYTF. The CDR3 region has the DNA TGTGCCAGCAGTTTAACCCCTAACTATGGCTACACCTTC. The rearrangement joins TRBV27 to TRBJ1-2; D gene unclear. Looked up from germline, CDR1 is MNHEY and CDR2 is SMNVEV (reference sequence). CDR3 length equals 13 residues. V shed 2 bases and J shed 0 bases, with 4 bases lying between them.

This chain connects TRBV14 to TRBJ1-1; TRBD1 matches 12 bases. V was pared by 1 base and J by 4 bases, with 4 bases of the junction left unmatched. The CDR3 extends over 16 amino acids. Germline V gene sequence: CDR1 SGHDN, CDR2 FVKESK. CDR3 bases: TGTGCCAGCAGCCAAGGGGACAGGGGGCCAAGCACTGAAGCTTTCTTT. It specifies CASSQGDRGPSTEAFF.

This clonotype came up many times. The CDR3 region is CANSRFLTDTQYF. In DNA form, the CDR3 reads TGTGCCAATAGCCGGTTCCTCACAGATACGCAGTATTTT. This chain links TRBV7-2 with TRBJ2-3; D is undetermined. Trimming cost V 10 bases and J 2 bases, with 13 bases left between them. Germline CDR1 is SGHTA and CDR2 is FQGNSA. This CDR3 is built from 13 residues.

This clonotype was recorded many times. The chain links TRBV7-2 to TRBJ2-5; no firm D call. Between the trimmed V and J ends, which lost 5 bases and 1 base, there was a span of 20 bases. Germline CDR1 SGHTA, CDR2 FQGNSA. This CDR3 contains 17 residues. CDR3 sequence: CASSPRSRSKTQETQYF. The CDR3 coding sequence is TGTGCCAGCAGCCCACGGTCAAGGAGCAAAACCCAAGAGACCCAGTACTTC.

The rearrangement joins TRBV2 to TRBJ1-1; possibly TRBD1 for D (5 bases). The CDR3 spans 14 residues. Germline CDR1 is SNHLY and CDR2 is FYNNEI. The germline V and J ends were trimmed by 0 bases and 6 bases, with 11 bases remaining between them. The CDR3 DNA sequence: TGTGCCAGCAGTGAAGCCTCCAGGGTGGCTGAAGCTTTCTTT. Translated, it gives CASSEASRVAEAFF.